The entry that follows covers one TCR beta chain sequence. What it binds is not known. The PCR ran on 60 Vbeta and 13 Jbeta primers. Only in-frame clones appear in the TCRdb table, and some are missing; sequencing was by immunoSEQ multiplex PCR. The sample shows tens of thousands of clones, about 70% of them seen only once. This record comes from a study of cytomegalovirus exposure and HLA in healthy donors. As for the study in general: T cells numbering about 180 million yielded around 120 million unique TCR beta sequences in an earlier analysis. Study-level findings and limits: With later analysis, a missense DCLRE1C variant became linked to TCR beta V- and J-gene trimming.

The clonotype originates from a young man in good health and CMV-seronegative. Sequenced: PBMCs.

CDR3 residues: CASSMTTGEVTEAFF. CDR3 bases: TGTGCCAGCAGCATGACTACAGGGGAGGTTACTGAAGCTTTCTTT. The rearrangement joins TRBV28 to TRBJ1-1; 7 bases fit TRBD1. This CDR3 has 15 amino acids. V was clipped by 6 bases and J by 5 bases; unmatched bases: 12. CDR1 is MDHEN and CDR2 is SYDVKM in the germline V gene.